This entry lists 28 T cell receptor beta chains sequenced from one sample in a study of blood T cell repertoires in COVID-19. Clones were sequenced by immunoSEQ multiplex PCR, and TCRdb holds only the in-frame ones, with some missing. The data show tens of thousands of clones, roughly 87% seen once. Sequencing input: peripheral blood. All receptors derive from a human donor in a cohort sampled during active COVID-19.

The V and J genes are TRBV9 and TRBJ2-1, with 7 nucleotides matching TRBD1. Germline-derived CDR1 and CDR2 are SGDLS and YYNGEE. The CDR3 contains 18 residues. Trimming took 4 bases from V and 0 from J; bases not matched to a gene: 13. The CDR3 nucleotides are TGTGCCAGCAGCACCCGCTTTGACAGGGCCAGCTCCTACAATGAGCAGTTCTTC. Translation gives CASSTRFDRASSYNEQFF.

Here the CDR3 reads CASSVVFRGGREADTQYF. The CDR3 DNA follows: TGTGCCAGCAGCGTAGTTTTCCGGGGCGGGAGGGAGGCAGATACGCAGTATTTT. The chain joins TRBV9 to TRBJ2-3; TRBD2 matches 9 bases. CDR3 size: 18 residues. Germline CDR1 SGDLS, CDR2 YYNGEE. Germline trimming cut 0 bases from V and 4 bases from J; bases unmatched to any gene: 12. The full variable domain, completed using reference TRBV9 and TRBJ2-3, is DSGVTQTPKHLITATGQRVTLRCSPRSGDLSVYWYQQSLDQGLQFLIQYYNGEERAKGNILERFSAQQFPDLHSELNLSSLELGDSALYFCASSVVFRGGREADTQYFGPGTRLTVL.

The rearrangement links TRBV4-2 to TRBJ2-2; 11 nucleotides align to TRBD2. Trimming took 0 bases from V and 6 from J; bases not matched to a gene: 3. The CDR3 runs 16 residues. Germline assignment: CDR1 LGHNA and CDR2 YNFKEQ. The CDR3 spells CASSQELAGVPGELFF. DNA for the CDR3: TGTGCCAGCAGCCAAGAACTAGCGGGAGTACCCGGGGAGCTGTTTTTT.

This chain's CDR3 is CAWTLGERTQYF. The CDR3 coding sequence is TGTGCCTGGACCCTTGGAGAGAGAACCCAGTACTTC. The chain recombines TRBV30 with TRBJ2-7; D is undetermined. The CDR3 contains 12 residues. Trimming pared 4 bases from V and 10 bases from J, leaving 17 bases between. CDR1 GTSNPN and CDR2 SVGIG come from the germline V gene (reference sequence).

CDR3 residues: CASSVDPSGRPDTQYF. DNA for the CDR3: TGTGCCAGCAGCGTAGATCCTAGCGGGAGACCAGATACGCAGTATTTT. The chain uses TRBV9 and TRBJ2-3; 10 bases match TRBD2. There are 16 residues in the CDR3. With V trimmed by 0 bases and J by 4 bases, 5 bases remained unmatched. CDR1 and CDR2 (germline): SGDLS, YYNGEE.

V is TRBV2 and J is TRBJ2-5; 10 bases align to TRBD2. CDR3 length equals 15 residues. Germline loops: CDR1 SNHLY, CDR2 FYNNEI. The junction had 6 bases not matched to a gene; V was cut back by 6 bases and J by 2 bases. The CDR3 sequence: CASSALAGLQETQYF. Written as DNA, the CDR3 is TGTGCCAGCAGCGCACTAGCGGGGCTACAAGAGACCCAGTACTTC. Complete variable domain (other parts from reference TRBV2 and TRBJ2-5): EPEVTQTPSHQVTQMGQEVILRCVPISNHLYFYWYRQILGQKVEFLVSFYNNEISEKSEIFDDQFSVERPDGSNFTLKIRSTKLEDSAMYFCASSALAGLQETQYFGPGTRLLVL.

This sequence joins TRBV30 and TRBJ1-6; D call uncertain. Germline lookup yields CDR1 GTSNPN and CDR2 SVGIG (reference sequence). This CDR3 has 14 amino acids. V lost 2 bases and J lost 0, with 5 bases in between. For the CDR3, the DNA is TGTGCCTGGAGTCGAGGCTCCTATAATTCACCCCTCCACTTT. Translated: CAWSRGSYNSPLHF. Based on the CDR3 plus reference TRBV30 and TRBJ1-6, the full variable domain is SQTIHQWPATLVQPVGSPLSLECTVEGTSNPNLYWYRQAAGRGLQLLFYSVGIGQISSEVPQNLSASRPQDRQFILSSKKLLLSDSGFYLCAWSRGSYNSPLHFGNGTRLTVT.

This chain uses TRBV4-1 with TRBJ2-1; D remains unclear. This CDR3 contains 14 residues. The germline gives CDR1 MGHRA, CDR2 YSYEKL. The V and J ends lost 1 base and 4 bases respectively, with 8 bases between them. The CDR3 bases are TGCGCCAGCAGCCAAGGTCCAGATTACAATGAGCAGTTCTTC. Encoded protein: CASSQGPDYNEQFF.

This clone appeared a few times. This chain connects TRBV7-9 to TRBJ2-5; 10 nucleotides agree with TRBD2. The V segment lost 7 bases and the J segment 5 bases; nucleotides outside the gene matches: 7. CDR1 is SEHNR, CDR2 FQNEAQ, per germline (reference sequence). The CDR3 spans 14 residues. The CDR3 is CASTSGRVYETQYF. The CDR3 bases are TGTGCCAGCACCAGCGGGAGGGTCTATGAGACCCAGTACTTC. Combining the CDR3 with reference TRBV7-9 and TRBJ2-5 gives the whole variable domain DTGVSQNPRHKITKRGQNVTFRCDPISEHNRLYWYRQTLGQGPEFLTYFQNEAQLEKSRLLSDRFSAERPKGSFSTLEIQRTEQGDSAMYLCASTSGRVYETQYFGPGTRLLVL.

This rearrangement joins TRBV27 to TRBJ2-7; D gene unclear. V lost 2 bases and J lost 6, with 8 bases in between. The germline V gene has CDR1 MNHEY and CDR2 SMNVEV (reference sequence). The CDR3 contains 12 residues. The CDR3 sequence: CASSLTAGEQYF. CDR3 coding DNA: TGTGCCAGCAGTTTAACCGCCGGCGAGCAGTACTTC.

J is TRBJ2-1 and V is TRBV6-6, with 8 bases identical to TRBD2. The germline V gene has CDR1 MNHNY and CDR2 SVGAGI (reference sequence). This CDR3 is 11 amino acids long. V lost 8 bases to trimming and J lost 7 bases; unmatched junction nucleotides: 1. CDR3 DNA: TGTGCCAGCGTAGCGGGAAATGAGCAGTTCTTC. It specifies CASVAGNEQFF.

The gene calls are TRBV9 and TRBJ2-3, with D possibly TRBD2 on 5 matching bases. The CDR3 loop spans 15 amino acids. The V gene lost 0 bases and the J gene lost 2 bases, with 10 bases spanning the gap. CDR1 is SGDLS, CDR2 YYNGEE, per germline. Here the CDR3 reads CASSVGQRNTDTQYF. The CDR3 coding sequence is TGTGCCAGCAGCGTAGGCCAGCGGAACACAGATACGCAGTATTTT. The full variable domain, rest sourced from reference TRBV9 and TRBJ2-3, is DSGVTQTPKHLITATGQRVTLRCSPRSGDLSVYWYQQSLDQGLQFLIQYYNGEERAKGNILERFSAQQFPDLHSELNLSSLELGDSALYFCASSVGQRNTDTQYFGPGTRLTVL.

The chain recombines TRBV5-1 with TRBJ2-3, with 8 bases lining up with TRBD2. The V gene end was trimmed by 4 bases and the J gene end by 3 bases; junction bases not matched to a gene: 4. Germline V gene data show CDR1 as SGHRS and CDR2 as YFSETQ. The CDR3 consists of 14 residues. The CDR3 region has the DNA TGCGCCAGCAGCGGGACTAGTCAGACAGATACGCAGTATTTT. Translating it yields CASSGTSQTDTQYF.

This rearrangement joins TRBV7-2 to TRBJ2-3, with 9 bases matching TRBD2. After removal of 0 bases from V and 4 bases from J, the junction contained 5 bases not matched to a gene. The CDR3 spans 16 residues. CDR1 and CDR2 (germline): SGHTA, FQGNSA. CDR3 sequence reads: CASSLALAGPPDTQYF. DNA for the CDR3: TGTGCCAGCAGCTTAGCTCTAGCGGGGCCTCCAGATACGCAGTATTTT.

This clone occurred once. Different DNA sequences within this sample yield the same CDR3. J is TRBJ1-5 and V is TRBV6-5, with a weak D call TRBD1 (5 bases). Per the germline V gene, CDR1 is MNHEY and CDR2 is SVGAGI. Trimming left V 5 bases short and J 4 bases short, with 9 bases between. This CDR3 region has 13 residues. CDR3 nucleotide sequence: TGTGCCAGCAGTACGGGGGGGAATCAGCCCCAGCATTTT. This codes for CASSTGGNQPQHF.

J is TRBJ2-2 and V is TRBV30; possibly TRBD1 for D (6 bases). The CDR3 is made up of 16 amino acids. CDR1 is GTSNPN, CDR2 SVGIG, per germline (reference sequence). V lost 4 bases to trimming and J lost 1 base, with 16 bases between them. CDR3 nucleotide sequence: TGTGCCTGGAAACCCCCCGGGACACAGAACACCGGGGAGCTGTTTTTT. It codes for CAWKPPGTQNTGELFF. Complete variable domain (other parts from reference TRBV30 and TRBJ2-2): SQTIHQWPATLVQPVGSPLSLECTVEGTSNPNLYWYRQAAGRGLQLLFYSVGIGQISSEVPQNLSASRPQDRQFILSSKKLLLSDSGFYLCAWKPPGTQNTGELFFGEGSRLTVL.

The chain couples TRBV6-6 to TRBJ1-5, with D hard to call. CDR3 length: 11 residues. V was shortened by 6 bases and J by 5 bases, with 5 bases between the two germline ends. Germline values: CDR1 MNHNY, CDR2 SVGAGI (reference sequence). The CDR3 DNA follows: TGTGCCAGCAGAGCGGATCAGCCCCAGCATTTT. It codes for CASRADQPQHF.

The chain couples TRBV3-1 (or the pseudogene TRBV3-2) to TRBJ2-3, with 7 bases lining up with TRBD2. The CDR3 consists of 15 residues. V lost 1 base and J lost 2; bases outside the gene matches: 3. Germline V gene sequence: CDR1 LGHDT, CDR2 YNNKEL (reference sequence). The CDR3 region has the DNA TGTGCCAGCAGCCAAGGACTAGCTCTCACAGATACGCAGTATTTT. It translates to CASSQGLALTDTQYF.

The CDR3, as DNA: TGCGCCAGCAGCCAAGATCGGAGCGGACAAGAGACCCAGTACTTC. Translating gives CASSQDRSGQETQYF. J is TRBJ2-5 and V is TRBV4-1, with TRBD2 as a possible D gene (5 bases). Per germline, CDR1 MGHRA and CDR2 YSYEKL. This CDR3 is 15 amino acids long. V shed 0 bases and J shed 2 bases, with 10 bases lying between them.

With regard to this clone: One junction end disagrees with the germline gene, perhaps due to a read error. The chain joins TRBV5-1 to TRBJ2-1; 7 nucleotides align to TRBD2. Germline CDR1 reads SGHRS; CDR2 reads YFSETQ. The CDR3 sequence is 16 residues long. The CDR3 spells CASEGGTGTTDRERFF. CDR3 nucleotide sequence: TGCGCCAGCGAGGGTGGAACCGGGACTACAGACCGTGAGCGGTTCTTC.

This clone was seen a handful of times. This chain uses TRBV12-3 or TRBV12-4 with TRBJ1-1, with a weak D call TRBD1 (5 bases). The CDR3 spans 12 residues. The ends were cut back, 7 bases at V and 6 bases at J, with 12 bases in the middle. CDR3 loop: CASMSVGPEAFF. As DNA, the CDR3 is TGTGCCAGCATGTCAGTGGGGCCTGAAGCTTTCTTT.

The genes are TRBV18 and TRBJ2-5; 8 bases line up with TRBD2. V shed 4 bases, J shed 1 base, and the junction held 5 bases outside the gene matches. This CDR3 contains 15 residues. Germline assignment: CDR1 KGHSH and CDR2 LQKENI. In DNA form, the CDR3 reads TGTGCCAGCTCACTCTCAGCGGGGGTCCAAGAGACCCAGTACTTC. Its translation: CASSLSAGVQETQYF.

The table lists this clone with a count of one. The V gene is TRBV6-5, the J gene TRBJ1-2; 9 nucleotides align to TRBD1. V dropped 2 bases and J dropped 4; count of bases not matched to a gene: 8. Per the germline V gene, CDR1 is MNHEY and CDR2 is SVGAGI. The CDR3 runs to 16 residues. The CDR3 spells CASSYRGTGKGYGYTF. The CDR3 region has the DNA TGTGCCAGCAGTTACAGGGGGACAGGGAAGGGCTATGGCTACACCTTC.

The V call is TRBV9, the J call TRBJ1-1, with D possibly matching TRBD1 (6 bases). Germline V gene lookup returns CDR1 SGDLS and CDR2 YYNGEE. CDR3 length equals 15 residues. Trimming stripped 4 bases from V and 4 bases from J, with 17 bases between. The CDR3 nucleotides are TGTGCCAGCAGCTCATGGACAGCACTAAGCACTGAAGCTTTCTTT. It encodes CASSSWTALSTEAFF.

The V gene is TRBV4-3, the J gene TRBJ2-1; no clear D. V shed 3 bases and J shed 5 bases, with 29 bases lying between them. Germline V CDR1 and CDR2: LGHNA, YSLEER. The CDR3 is made up of 20 amino acids. The CDR3 DNA is TGCGCCAGCAGCCACTTACTTATCCACGCCAGACACCGTGAAAACAATGAGCAGTTCTTC. The encoded protein is CASSHLLIHARHRENNEQFF.

The chain employs TRBV25-1 and TRBJ1-2, with D possibly TRBD1 on 6 matching bases. The CDR3 runs 12 residues. V was pared by 4 bases and J by 8 bases, with 11 bases between. Germline V gene data show CDR1 as MGHDK and CDR2 as SYGVNS. The CDR3: CASSADRFGYTF. In nucleotides, the CDR3 is TGTGCCAGCAGTGCGGACAGATTCGGCTACACCTTC.

The chain recombines TRBV4-3 with TRBJ1-5; D is perhaps TRBD1 (6 bases). The CDR3 spans 15 residues. Germline V lookup: CDR1 LGHNA, CDR2 YSLEER. V was cut by 0 bases and J by 5 bases, with 11 bases left in between. The CDR3 region is CASSQDWGPDQPQHF. CDR3 coding DNA: TGCGCCAGCAGCCAAGATTGGGGGCCGGATCAGCCCCAGCATTTT.

The V call is TRBV10-2, the J call TRBJ2-1, with no clear D. Trimming pared 5 bases from V and 7 bases from J, leaving 9 bases between. Germline CDR1 reads WSHSY; CDR2 reads SAAADI. This CDR3 is built from 12 residues. The CDR3 protein is CASSPSVNEQFF. The DNA of the CDR3 is TGCGCCAGCAGTCCTTCGGTTAATGAGCAGTTCTTC.